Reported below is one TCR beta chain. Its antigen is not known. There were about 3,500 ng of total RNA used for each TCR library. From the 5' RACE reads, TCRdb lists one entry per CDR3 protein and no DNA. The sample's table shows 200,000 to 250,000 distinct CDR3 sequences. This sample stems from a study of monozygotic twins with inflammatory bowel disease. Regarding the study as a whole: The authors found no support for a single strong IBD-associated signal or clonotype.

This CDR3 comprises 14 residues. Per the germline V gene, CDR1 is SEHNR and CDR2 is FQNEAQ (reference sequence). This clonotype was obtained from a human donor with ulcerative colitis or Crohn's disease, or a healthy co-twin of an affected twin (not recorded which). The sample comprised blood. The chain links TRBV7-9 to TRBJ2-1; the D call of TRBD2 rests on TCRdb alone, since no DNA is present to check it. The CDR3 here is CASSLGLGPNEQFF.